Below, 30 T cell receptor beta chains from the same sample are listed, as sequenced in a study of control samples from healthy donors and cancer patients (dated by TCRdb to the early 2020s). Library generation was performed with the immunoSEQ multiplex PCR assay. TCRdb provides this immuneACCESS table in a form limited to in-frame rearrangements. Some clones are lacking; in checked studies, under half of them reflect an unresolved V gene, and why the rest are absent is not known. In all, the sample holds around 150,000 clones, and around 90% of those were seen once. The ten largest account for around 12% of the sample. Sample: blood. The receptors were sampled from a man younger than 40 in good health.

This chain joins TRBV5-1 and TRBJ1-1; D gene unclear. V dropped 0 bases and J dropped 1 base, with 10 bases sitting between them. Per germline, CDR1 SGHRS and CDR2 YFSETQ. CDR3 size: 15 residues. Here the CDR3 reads CASSLASYWNTEAFF. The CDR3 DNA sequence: TGCGCCAGCAGCTTGGCGAGTTACTGGAACACTGAAGCTTTCTTT.

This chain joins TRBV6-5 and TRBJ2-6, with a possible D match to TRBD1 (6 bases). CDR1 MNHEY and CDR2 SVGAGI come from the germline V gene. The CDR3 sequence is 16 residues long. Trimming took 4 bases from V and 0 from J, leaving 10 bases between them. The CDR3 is CASSSGQISGANVLTF. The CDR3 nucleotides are TGTGCCAGCAGTTCCGGACAGATCTCTGGGGCCAACGTCCTGACTTTC.

CDR3 nucleotide sequence: TGTGCCAGCAGCGCTTCTGGGGGTGCGCAGTATTTT. It specifies CASSASGGAQYF. The J gene is TRBJ2-3, the V gene TRBV9; D assignment may be TRBD1 or TRBD2 (5 bases each). V lost 3 bases, J lost 10 bases, and 12 bases lay in between. In germline, CDR1 is SGDLS, CDR2 YYNGEE. The CDR3 extends over 12 amino acids.

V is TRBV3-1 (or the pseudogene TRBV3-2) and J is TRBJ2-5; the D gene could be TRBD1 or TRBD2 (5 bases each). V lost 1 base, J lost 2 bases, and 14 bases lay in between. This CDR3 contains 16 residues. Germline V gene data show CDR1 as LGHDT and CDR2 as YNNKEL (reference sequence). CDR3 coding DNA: TGTGCCAGCAGCCAAGGGGGGTTGGGACGACAAGAGACCCAGTACTTC. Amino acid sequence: CASSQGGLGRQETQYF.

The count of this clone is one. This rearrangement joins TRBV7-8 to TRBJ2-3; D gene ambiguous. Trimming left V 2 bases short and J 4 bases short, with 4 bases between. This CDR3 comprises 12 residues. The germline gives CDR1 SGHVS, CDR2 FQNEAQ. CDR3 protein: CASSLPADTQYF. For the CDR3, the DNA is TGTGCCAGCAGCTTACCGGCAGATACGCAGTATTTT.

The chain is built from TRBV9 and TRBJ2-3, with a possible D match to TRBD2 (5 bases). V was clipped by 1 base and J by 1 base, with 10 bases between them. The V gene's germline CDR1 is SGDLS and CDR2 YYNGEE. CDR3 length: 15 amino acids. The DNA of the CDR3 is TGTGCCAGCAGCGTACCCGGAGGAGGCACAGATACGCAGTATTTT. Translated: CASSVPGGGTDTQYF.

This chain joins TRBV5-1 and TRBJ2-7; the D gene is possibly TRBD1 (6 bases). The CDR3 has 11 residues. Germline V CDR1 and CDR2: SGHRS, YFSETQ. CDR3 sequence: CARGRGYEQYF. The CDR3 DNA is TGCGCTCGAGGCAGGGGCTACGAGCAGTACTTC.

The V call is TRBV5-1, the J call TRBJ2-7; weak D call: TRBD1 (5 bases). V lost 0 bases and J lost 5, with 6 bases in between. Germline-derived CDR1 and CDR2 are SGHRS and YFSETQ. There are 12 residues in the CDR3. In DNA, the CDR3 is TGCGCCAGCAGCTTGGAAGGGGACGAGCAGTACTTC. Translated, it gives CASSLEGDEQYF.

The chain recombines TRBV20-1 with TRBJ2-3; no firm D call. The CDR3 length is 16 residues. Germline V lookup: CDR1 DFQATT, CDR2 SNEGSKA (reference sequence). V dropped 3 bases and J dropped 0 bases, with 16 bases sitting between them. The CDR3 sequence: CSASAFETSSTDTQYF. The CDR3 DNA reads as TGCAGTGCTAGTGCCTTCGAGACGTCTAGCACAGATACGCAGTATTTT.

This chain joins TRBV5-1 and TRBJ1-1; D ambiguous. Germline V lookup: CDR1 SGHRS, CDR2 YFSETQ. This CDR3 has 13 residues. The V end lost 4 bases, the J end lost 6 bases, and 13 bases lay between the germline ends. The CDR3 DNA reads TGCGCCAGCAGCCCTGGACGGACCTCTGAAGCTTTCTTT. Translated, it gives CASSPGRTSEAFF.

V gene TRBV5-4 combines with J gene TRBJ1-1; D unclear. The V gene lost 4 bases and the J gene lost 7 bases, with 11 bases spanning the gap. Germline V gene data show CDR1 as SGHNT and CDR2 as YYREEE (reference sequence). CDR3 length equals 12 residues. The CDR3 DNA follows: TGTGCCAGCAGCCGAGACGGCGGTGAAGCTTTCTTT. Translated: CASSRDGGEAFF.

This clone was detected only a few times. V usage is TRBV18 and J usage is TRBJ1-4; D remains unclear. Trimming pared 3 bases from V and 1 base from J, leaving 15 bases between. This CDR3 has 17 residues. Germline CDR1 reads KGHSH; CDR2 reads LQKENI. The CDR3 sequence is CASSPYLGSETNEKLFF. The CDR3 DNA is TGTGCCAGCTCACCCTATCTCGGGTCTGAAACTAATGAAAAACTGTTTTTT.

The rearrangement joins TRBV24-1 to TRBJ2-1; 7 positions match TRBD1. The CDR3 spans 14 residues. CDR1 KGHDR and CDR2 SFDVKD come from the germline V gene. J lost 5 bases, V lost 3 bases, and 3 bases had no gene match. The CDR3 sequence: CATSDPGQHNEQFF. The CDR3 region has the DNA TGTGCCACCAGTGATCCGGGACAGCACAATGAGCAGTTCTTC.

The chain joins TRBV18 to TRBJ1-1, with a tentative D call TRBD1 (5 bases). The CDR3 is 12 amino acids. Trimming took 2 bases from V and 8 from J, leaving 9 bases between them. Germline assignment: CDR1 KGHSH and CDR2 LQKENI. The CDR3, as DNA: TGTGCCAGCTCACCAGGGGCAGAAGAAGCTTTCTTT. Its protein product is CASSPGAEEAFF. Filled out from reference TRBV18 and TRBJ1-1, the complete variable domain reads NAGVMQNPRHLVRRRGQEARLRCSPMKGHSHVYWYRQLPEEGLKFMVYLQKENIIDESGMPKERFSAEFPKEGPSILRIQQVVRGDSAAYFCASSPGAEEAFFGQGTRLTVV.

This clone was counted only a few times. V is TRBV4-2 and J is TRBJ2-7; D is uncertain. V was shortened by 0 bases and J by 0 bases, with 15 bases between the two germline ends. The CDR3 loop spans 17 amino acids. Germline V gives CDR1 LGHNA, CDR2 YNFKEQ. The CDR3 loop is CASSQEGPAMSSYEQYF. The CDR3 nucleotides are TGTGCCAGCAGCCAAGAAGGTCCGGCTATGAGCTCCTACGAGCAGTACTTC.

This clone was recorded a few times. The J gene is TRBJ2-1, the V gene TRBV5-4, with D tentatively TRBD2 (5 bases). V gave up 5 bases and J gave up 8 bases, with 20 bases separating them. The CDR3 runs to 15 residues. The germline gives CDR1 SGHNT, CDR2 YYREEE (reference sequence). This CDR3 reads CASRLDLPERDEQFF. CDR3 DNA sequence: TGTGCCAGCAGGCTCGACCTGCCGGAGAGGGATGAGCAGTTCTTC. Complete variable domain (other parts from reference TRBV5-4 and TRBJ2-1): ETGVTQSPTHLIKTRGQQVTLRCSSQSGHNTVSWYQQALGQGPQFIFQYYREEENGRGNFPPRFSGLQFPNYSSELNVNALELDDSALYLCASRLDLPERDEQFFGPGTRLTVL.

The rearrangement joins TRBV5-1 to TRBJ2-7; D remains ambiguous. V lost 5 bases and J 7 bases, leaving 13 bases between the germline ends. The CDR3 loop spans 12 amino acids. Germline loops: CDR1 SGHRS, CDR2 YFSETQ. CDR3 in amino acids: CASSVQVGEQYF. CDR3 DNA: TGCGCCAGCAGTGTCCAAGTGGGAGAGCAGTACTTC.

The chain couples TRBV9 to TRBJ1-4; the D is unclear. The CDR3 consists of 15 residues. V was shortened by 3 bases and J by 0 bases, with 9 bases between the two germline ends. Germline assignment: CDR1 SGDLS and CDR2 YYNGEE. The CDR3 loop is CASSAAGATNEKLFF. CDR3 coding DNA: TGTGCCAGCAGCGCGGCGGGCGCAACTAATGAAAAACTGTTTTTT.

The chain's CDR3 is CASSYSTPANGYTF. The CDR3 nucleotides read TGTGCCAGCAGTTACTCGACTCCCGCGAATGGCTACACCTTC. V is TRBV6-5 and J is TRBJ1-2; D is undetermined. Deletions cut 0 bases from V and 6 bases from J, with 11 bases between. CDR1 is MNHEY and CDR2 is SVGAGI in the germline V gene. This CDR3 has 14 amino acids.

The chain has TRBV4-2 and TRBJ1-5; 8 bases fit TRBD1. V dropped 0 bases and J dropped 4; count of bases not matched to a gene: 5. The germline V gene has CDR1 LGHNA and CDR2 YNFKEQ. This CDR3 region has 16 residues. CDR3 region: CASSQDGQGYNQPQHF. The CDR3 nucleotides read TGTGCCAGCAGCCAAGACGGACAGGGATATAATCAGCCCCAGCATTTT.

CDR3 in DNA: TGTGCCAGCAGCGAGGGGGTCTATACGCAGTATTTT. This translates into CASSEGVYTQYF. The chain links TRBV14 to TRBJ2-3; D may be TRBD1 (6 bases). V gave up 5 bases and J gave up 7 bases, with 10 bases separating them. Germline V gene lookup returns CDR1 SGHDN and CDR2 FVKESK. CDR3 length: 12 residues.

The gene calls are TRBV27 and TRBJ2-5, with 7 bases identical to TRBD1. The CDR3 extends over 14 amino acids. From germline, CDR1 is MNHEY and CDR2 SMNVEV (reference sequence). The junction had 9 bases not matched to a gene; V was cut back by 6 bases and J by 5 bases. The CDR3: CASSETGRLETQYF. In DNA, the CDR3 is TGTGCCAGCAGCGAGACAGGGCGATTGGAGACCCAGTACTTC.

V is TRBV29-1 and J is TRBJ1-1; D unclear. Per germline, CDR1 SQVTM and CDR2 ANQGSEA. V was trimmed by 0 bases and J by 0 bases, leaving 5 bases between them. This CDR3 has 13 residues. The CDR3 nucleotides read TGCAGCGTTGAAGACGGGGTGAACACTGAAGCTTTCTTT. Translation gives CSVEDGVNTEAFF.

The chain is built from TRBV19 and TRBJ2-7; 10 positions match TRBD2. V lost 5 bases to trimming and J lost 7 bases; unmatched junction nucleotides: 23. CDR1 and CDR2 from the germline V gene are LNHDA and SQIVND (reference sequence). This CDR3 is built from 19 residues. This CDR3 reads CASSLQYSGRSLKLSEQYF. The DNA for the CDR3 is TGTGCCAGTAGTCTCCAGTATAGCGGGAGGTCGCTAAAATTGTCGGAGCAGTACTTC.

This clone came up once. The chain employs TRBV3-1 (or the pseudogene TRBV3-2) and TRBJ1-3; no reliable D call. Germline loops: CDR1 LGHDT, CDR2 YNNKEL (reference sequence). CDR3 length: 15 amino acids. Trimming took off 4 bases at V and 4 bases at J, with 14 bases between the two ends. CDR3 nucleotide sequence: TGTGCCAGCAGCCTTTTACGTGGAATAGGAAACACCATATATTTT. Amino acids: CASSLLRGIGNTIYF.

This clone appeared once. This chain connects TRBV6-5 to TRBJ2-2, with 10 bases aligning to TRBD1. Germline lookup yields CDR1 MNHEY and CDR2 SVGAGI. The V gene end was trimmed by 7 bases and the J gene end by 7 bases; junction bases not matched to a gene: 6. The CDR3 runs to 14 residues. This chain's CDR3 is CASTDRGLSGELFF. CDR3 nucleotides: TGTGCCAGCACCGACAGGGGGCTGAGCGGGGAGCTGTTTTTT.

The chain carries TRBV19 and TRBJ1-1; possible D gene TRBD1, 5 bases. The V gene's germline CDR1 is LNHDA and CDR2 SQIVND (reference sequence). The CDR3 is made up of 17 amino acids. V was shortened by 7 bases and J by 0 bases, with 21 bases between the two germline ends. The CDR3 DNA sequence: TGTGCCAGTAAGGGCCGAAGCGGGACTTTGATGAACACTGAAGCTTTCTTT. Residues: CASKGRSGTLMNTEAFF.

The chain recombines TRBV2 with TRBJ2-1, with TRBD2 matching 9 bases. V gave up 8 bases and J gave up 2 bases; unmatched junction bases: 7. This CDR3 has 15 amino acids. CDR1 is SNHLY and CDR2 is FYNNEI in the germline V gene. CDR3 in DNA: TGTGCCAGCGACCCCGAGCGGGGGGCCTACAATGAGCAGTTCTTC. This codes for CASDPERGAYNEQFF.

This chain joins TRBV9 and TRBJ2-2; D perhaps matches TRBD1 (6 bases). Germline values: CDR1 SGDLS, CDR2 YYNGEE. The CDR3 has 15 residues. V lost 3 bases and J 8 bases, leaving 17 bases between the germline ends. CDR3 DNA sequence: TGTGCCAGCAGCGCCACAGTGGGGGCGATGGGGGAGCTGTTTTTT. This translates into CASSATVGAMGELFF.

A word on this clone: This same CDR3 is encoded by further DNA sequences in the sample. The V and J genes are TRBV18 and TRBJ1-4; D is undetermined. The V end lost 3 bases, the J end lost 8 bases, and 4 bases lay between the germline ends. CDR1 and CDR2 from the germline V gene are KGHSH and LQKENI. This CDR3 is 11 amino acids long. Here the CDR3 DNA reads TGTGCCAGCTCACCTGGAGAAAAACTGTTTTTT. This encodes CASSPGEKLFF.